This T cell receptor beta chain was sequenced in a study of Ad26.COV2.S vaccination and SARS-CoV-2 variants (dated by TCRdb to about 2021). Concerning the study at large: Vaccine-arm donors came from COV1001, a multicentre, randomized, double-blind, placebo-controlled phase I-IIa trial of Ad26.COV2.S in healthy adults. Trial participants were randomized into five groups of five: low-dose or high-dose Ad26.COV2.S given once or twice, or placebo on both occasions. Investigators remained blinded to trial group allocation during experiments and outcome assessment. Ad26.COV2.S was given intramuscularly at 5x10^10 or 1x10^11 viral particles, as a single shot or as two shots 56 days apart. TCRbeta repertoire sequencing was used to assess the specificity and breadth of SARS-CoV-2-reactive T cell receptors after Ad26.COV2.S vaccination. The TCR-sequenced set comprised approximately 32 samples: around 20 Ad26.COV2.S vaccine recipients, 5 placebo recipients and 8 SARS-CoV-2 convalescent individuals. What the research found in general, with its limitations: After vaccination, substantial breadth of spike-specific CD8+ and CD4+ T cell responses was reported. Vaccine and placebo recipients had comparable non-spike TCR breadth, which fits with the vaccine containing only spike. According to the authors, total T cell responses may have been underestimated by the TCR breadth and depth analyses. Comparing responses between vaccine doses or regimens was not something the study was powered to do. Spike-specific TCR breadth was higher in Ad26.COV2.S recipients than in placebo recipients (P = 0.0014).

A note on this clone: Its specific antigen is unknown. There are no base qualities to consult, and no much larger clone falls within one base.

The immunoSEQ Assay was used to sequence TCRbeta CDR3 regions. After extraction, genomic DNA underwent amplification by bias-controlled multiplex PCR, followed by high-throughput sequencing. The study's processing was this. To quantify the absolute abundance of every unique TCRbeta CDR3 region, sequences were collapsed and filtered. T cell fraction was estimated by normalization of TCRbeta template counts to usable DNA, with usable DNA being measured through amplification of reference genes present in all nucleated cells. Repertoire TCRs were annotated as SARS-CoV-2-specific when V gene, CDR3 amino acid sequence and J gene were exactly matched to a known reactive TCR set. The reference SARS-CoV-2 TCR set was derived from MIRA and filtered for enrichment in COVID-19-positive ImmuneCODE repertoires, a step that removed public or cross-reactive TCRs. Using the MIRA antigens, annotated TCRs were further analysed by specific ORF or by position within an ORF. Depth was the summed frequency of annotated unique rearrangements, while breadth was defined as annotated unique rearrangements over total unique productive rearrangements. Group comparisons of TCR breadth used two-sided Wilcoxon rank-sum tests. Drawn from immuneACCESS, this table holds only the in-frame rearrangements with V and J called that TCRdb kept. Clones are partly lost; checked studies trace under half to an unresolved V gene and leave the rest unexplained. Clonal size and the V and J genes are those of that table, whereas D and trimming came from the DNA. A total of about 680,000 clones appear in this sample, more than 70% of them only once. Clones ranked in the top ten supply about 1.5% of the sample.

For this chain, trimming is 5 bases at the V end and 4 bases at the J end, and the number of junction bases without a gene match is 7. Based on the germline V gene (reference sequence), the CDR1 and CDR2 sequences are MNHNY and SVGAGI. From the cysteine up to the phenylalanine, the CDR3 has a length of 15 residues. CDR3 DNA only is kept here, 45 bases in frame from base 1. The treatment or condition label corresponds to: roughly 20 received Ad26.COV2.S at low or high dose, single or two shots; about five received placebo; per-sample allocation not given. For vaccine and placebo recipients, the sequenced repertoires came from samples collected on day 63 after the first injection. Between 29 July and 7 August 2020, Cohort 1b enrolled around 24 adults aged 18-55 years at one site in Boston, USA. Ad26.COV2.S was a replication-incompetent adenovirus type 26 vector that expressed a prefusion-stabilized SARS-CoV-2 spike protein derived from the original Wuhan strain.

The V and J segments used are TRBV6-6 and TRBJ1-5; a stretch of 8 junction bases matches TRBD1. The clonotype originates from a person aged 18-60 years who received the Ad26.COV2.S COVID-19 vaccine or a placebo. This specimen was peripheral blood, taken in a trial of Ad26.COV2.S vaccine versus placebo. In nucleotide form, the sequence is TGTGCCAGCAGTCGTCCGGGACAGGTAAATCAGCCCCAGCATTTT. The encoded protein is CASSRPGQVNQPQHF.